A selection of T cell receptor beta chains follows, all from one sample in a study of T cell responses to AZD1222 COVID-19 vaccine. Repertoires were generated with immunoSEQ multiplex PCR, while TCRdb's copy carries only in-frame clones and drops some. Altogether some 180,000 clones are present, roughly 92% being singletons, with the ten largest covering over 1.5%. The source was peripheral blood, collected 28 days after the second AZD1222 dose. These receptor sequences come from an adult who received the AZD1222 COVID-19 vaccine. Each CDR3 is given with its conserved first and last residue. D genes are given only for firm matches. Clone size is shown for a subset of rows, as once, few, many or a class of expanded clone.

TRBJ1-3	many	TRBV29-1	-	CSVSRVVTGNTIYF	TGCAGCGTTTCTCGGGTGGTAACTGGAAACACCATATATTTT
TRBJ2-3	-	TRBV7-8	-	CASSLATRGTSTDTQYF	TGTGCCAGCAGCTTAGCGACCCGTGGGACTAGCACAGATACGCAGTATTTT
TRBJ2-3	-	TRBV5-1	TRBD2	CASSLVLAGRTDTQYF	TGCGCCAGCAGCTTGGTGCTAGCGGGACGCACAGATACGCAGTATTTT
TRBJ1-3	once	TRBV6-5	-	CASSKQSSGNTIYF	TGTGCCAGCAGTAAACAAAGCTCTGGAAACACCATATATTTT
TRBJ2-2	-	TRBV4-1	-	CASSQRGAPNTGELFF	TGCGCCAGCAGCCAACGCGGGGCCCCGAACACCGGGGAGCTGTTTTTT
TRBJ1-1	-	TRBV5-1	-	CASRPTGVANTEAFF	TGCGCCAGCAGGCCTACAGGTGTAGCGAACACTGAAGCTTTCTTT
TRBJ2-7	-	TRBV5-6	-	CASSSQGLPTYEQYF	TGTGCCAGCAGCTCCCAGGGGCTCCCTACCTACGAGCAGTACTTC
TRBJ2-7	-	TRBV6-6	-	CASSSTGGDSSYEQYF	TGTGCCAGCAGTTCCACCGGCGGGGATAGCTCCTACGAGCAGTACTTC
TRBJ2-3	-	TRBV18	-	CASSLQAGAVDTQYF	TGTGCCAGCTCACTGCAGGCAGGGGCTGTAGATACGCAGTATTTT
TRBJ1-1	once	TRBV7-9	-	CASSFTHKGDTEAFF	TGTGCCAGCAGCTTTACCCATAAAGGCGACACTGAAGCTTTCTTT
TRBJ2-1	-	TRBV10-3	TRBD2	CAISAKVSGGYNEQFF	TGTGCCATCAGTGCGAAAGTAAGCGGGGGCTACAATGAGCAGTTCTTC
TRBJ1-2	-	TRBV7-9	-	CASSSPGAAGNYGYTF	TGTGCCAGCAGCTCCCCCGGGGCAGCCGGTAACTATGGCTACACCTTC
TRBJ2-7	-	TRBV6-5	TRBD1	CASSYDRGQGEQYF	TGTGCCAGCAGTTACGACAGGGGGCAGGGGGAGCAGTACTTC
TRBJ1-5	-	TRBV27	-	CASSSEGAGNQPQHF	TGTGCCAGCAGTTCCGAGGGCGCGGGCAATCAGCCCCAGCATTTT
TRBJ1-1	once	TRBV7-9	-	CASSPRQFEAFF	TGTGCCAGCAGCCCAAGACAATTTGAAGCTTTCTTT
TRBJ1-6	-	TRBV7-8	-	CASSYATQNNSPLHF	TGTGCCAGCAGCTACGCGACACAAAATAATTCACCCCTCCACTTT
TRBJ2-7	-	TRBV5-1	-	CASSLPLQADYEQYF	TGCGCCAGCAGCCTCCCTTTACAGGCCGACTACGAGCAGTACTTC
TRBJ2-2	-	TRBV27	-	CASSPTTLTGELFF	TGTGCCAGCAGTCCAACGACCCTGACCGGGGAGCTGTTTTTT
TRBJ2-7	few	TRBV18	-	CASSPQAGGGRYEQYF	TGTGCCAGCTCACCTCAGGCTGGTGGAGGAAGGTACGAGCAGTACTTC
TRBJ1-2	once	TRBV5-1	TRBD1	CASSSPAGTGFNYGYTF	TGCGCCAGCAGCTCCCCAGCCGGGACAGGGTTTAACTATGGCTACACCTTC
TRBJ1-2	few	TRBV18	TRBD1	CASAEAGQGLSGYTF	TGTGCCAGCGCAGAGGCGGGACAGGGCCTAAGTGGCTACACCTTC
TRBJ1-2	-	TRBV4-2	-	CASSQVLGTNYGYTF	TGTGCCAGCAGCCAAGTCCTTGGGACTAACTATGGCTACACCTTC
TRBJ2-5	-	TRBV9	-	CASSVGNRQETQYF	TGTGCCAGCAGCGTCGGTAACAGGCAAGAGACCCAGTACTTC
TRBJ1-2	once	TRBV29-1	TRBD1	CSVDRGLGGYTF	TGCAGCGTTGACAGGGGGTTGGGAGGCTACACCTTC
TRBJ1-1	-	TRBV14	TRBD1	CASSQDPVRGRVAFF	TGTGCCAGCAGCCAAGACCCGGTCAGGGGGCGAGTAGCTTTCTTT
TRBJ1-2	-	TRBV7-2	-	CASSPHPAGNGYTF	TGTGCCAGCAGTCCACATCCGGCAGGGAATGGCTACACCTTC
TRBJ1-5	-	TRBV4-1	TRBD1	CASSQADRGDQPQHF	TGCGCCAGCAGCCAAGCAGACAGGGGGGATCAGCCCCAGCATTTT
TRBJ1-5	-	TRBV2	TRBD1	CASSGGQGHRPQHF	TGTGCCAGCAGTGGAGGACAGGGACATAGGCCCCAGCATTTT
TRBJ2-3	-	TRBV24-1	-	CATSDPGTREDTQYF	TGTGCCACCAGTGATCCCGGGACAAGGGAGGATACGCAGTATTTT
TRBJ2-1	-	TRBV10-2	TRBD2	CASRLAGAPNEQFF	TGCGCCAGCAGACTAGCGGGGGCCCCTAATGAGCAGTTCTTC
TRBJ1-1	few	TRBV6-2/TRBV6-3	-	CASSYPYTEAFF	TGTGCCAGCAGTTACCCATACACTGAAGCTTTCTTT
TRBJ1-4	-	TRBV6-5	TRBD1	CASSSAGTANEKLFF	TGTGCCAGCAGTTCAGCCGGGACAGCTAATGAAAAACTGTTTTTT
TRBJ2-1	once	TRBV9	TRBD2	CASSLRPIAGPTNEQFF	TGTGCCAGCAGCCTTCGACCCATAGCGGGGCCTACCAATGAGCAGTTCTTC
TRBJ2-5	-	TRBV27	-	CASSEDGLLPGGQETQYF	TGTGCCAGCAGTGAGGACGGACTACTCCCCGGGGGCCAAGAGACCCAGTACTTC
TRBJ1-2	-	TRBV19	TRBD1	CASSIGQATNYGYTF	TGTGCCAGTAGTATCGGACAGGCCACTAACTATGGCTACACCTTC
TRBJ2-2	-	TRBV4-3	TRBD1	CASSQDLSWTGWTGELFF	TGCGCCAGCAGCCAAGATCTTTCCTGGACAGGGTGGACCGGGGAGCTGTTTTTT
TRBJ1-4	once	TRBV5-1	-	CASSLWTRGGSEEKLFF	TGCGCCAGCAGCTTGTGGACCCGGGGGGGTTCGGAAGAAAAACTGTTTTTT
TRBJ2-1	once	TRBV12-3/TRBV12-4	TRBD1	CASSYGQVEQFF	TGTGCCAGCAGCTATGGACAGGTTGAGCAGTTCTTC
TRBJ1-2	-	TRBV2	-	CASRKDRPNYGYTF	TGTGCCAGCCGGAAGGACAGACCTAACTATGGCTACACCTTC